The source of this T cell receptor (beta chain) is a study of blood T cell repertoires in COVID-19. Turning to the study itself: Acute and convalescent COVID-19 specimens originated in the United States, Italy and Spain.

Methods used by the authors: How many nucleated cells were present was estimated from reference gene primer amplification. TCRdb's copy holds only in-frame clones and misses some; the assay was immunoSEQ multiplex PCR. That table is the source of V, J and clone size, and D and trimming were worked out from the DNA. The sample holds about 180,000 clones, around 86% seen once. V dropped 3 bases and J dropped 0 bases, with 21 bases sitting between them. The CDR3 is made up of 19 amino acids. Germline V gene lookup returns CDR1 DFQATT and CDR2 SNEGSKA (reference sequence). Participants were aged about 18 to 95 years, lived in under 25 US areas, and enrolled virtually.

The V call is TRBV20-1, the J call TRBJ1-6, with D perhaps TRBD1 (6 bases). The source of this sequence is a woman between 25 and 40 years old who had recovered from COVID-19. Sequencing used PBMCs or T cells enriched from blood (not recorded which). This CDR3 reads CSASRGGVGTSSYNSPLHF. The CDR3 region has the DNA TGCAGTGCTAGTAGAGGGGGAGTAGGGACCAGCTCCTATAATTCACCCCTCCACTTT.